This T cell receptor beta chain was sequenced in a study of shared clonotypes between healthy human individuals. Data came from immunoSEQ multiplex PCR; TCRdb stores just in-frame clones and leaves some out. The sample shows roughly 640,000 clones, less than 98% of them seen only once. In regard to this clone: Its antigen is unknown.

Germline assignment: CDR1 SGHRS and CDR2 YFSETQ. V shed 4 bases, J shed 5 bases, and the junction held 10 bases outside the gene matches. The CDR3 sequence is 16 residues long. Study-wide results and caveats: Deeper or shallower sequencing was expected to change how clonotypes are shared among donors.

Sequences were obtained from naive CD4+ T cells sorted from blood. Subset described: CD45RA+ positively selected. The clonotype originates from a woman aged 25 to 45 in good health. The chain joins TRBV5-1 to TRBJ2-2; 8 bases map to TRBD2. CDR3 DNA: TGCGCCAGCAGCCCAGCCGGTAGCGGGGAAACCGGGGAGCTGTTTTTT. Translated: CASSPAGSGETGELFF.